One sample yielded the 28 T cell receptor beta chains listed below, sequenced in a study of blood T cell repertoires in COVID-19. Only in-frame clones appear in the TCRdb table, and some are missing; sequencing was by immunoSEQ multiplex PCR. The repertoire includes some 70,000 clones, around 83% of them detected once, and approximately 40% sits in the top ten. Sequencing input: peripheral blood. The source of these receptors is a man older than 75 with acute or convalescent COVID-19.

This clone has a single count. The gene calls are TRBV3-1 (or the pseudogene TRBV3-2) and TRBJ1-5; D possibly corresponds to TRBD1 (6 bases). The germline V gene encodes CDR1 LGHDT and CDR2 YNNKEL (reference sequence). The length of the CDR3 is 15 residues. V was shortened by 4 bases and J by 5 bases, with 15 bases between the two germline ends. The CDR3 is CASSPVGGGDQPQHF. DNA for the CDR3: TGTGCCAGCAGCCCCGTTGGGGGGGGCGATCAGCCCCAGCATTTT.

The J gene is TRBJ1-4, the V gene TRBV5-1, with 7 nucleotides matching TRBD1. The ends lost 4 bases at V and 4 bases at J; junction bases unmatched: 7. The CDR3 sequence is 15 residues long. From germline, CDR1 is SGHRS and CDR2 YFSETQ. This CDR3 reads CASSGAGTVNEKLFF. The DNA for the CDR3 is TGCGCCAGCAGCGGCGCCGGGACAGTTAATGAAAAACTGTTTTTT.

This clone was counted between two and nine times. The CDR3 spells CASSITTGGGNTIYF. CDR3 sequence (DNA): TGCGCCAGCAGCATTACGACAGGGGGTGGAAACACCATATATTTT. The chain has TRBV5-1 and TRBJ1-3; 9 positions match TRBD1. The ends lost 4 bases at V and 3 bases at J; junction bases unmatched: 5. The CDR3 runs 15 residues. Germline values: CDR1 SGHRS, CDR2 YFSETQ.

The chain carries TRBV11-1 and TRBJ2-3, with D possibly being TRBD1 (5 bases). The ends were cut back, 3 bases at V and 3 bases at J, with 7 bases in the middle. The germline CDR1 and CDR2 sequences are SGHAT and FQDESV (reference sequence). The CDR3 contains 13 residues. CDR3 sequence: CASSFRQTDTQYF. The CDR3 DNA follows: TGTGCCAGCAGCTTCCGACAGACAGATACGCAGTATTTT.

The chain couples TRBV7-3 to TRBJ2-2; D unresolved. Germline V CDR1 and CDR2: SGHTA, FQGTGA. This CDR3 is 14 amino acids long. Trimming pared 1 base from V and 6 bases from J, leaving 9 bases between. The CDR3 here is CASSLMPSAGELFF. DNA of the CDR3: TGTGCCAGCAGCTTAATGCCCAGCGCCGGGGAGCTGTTTTTT.

The chain links TRBV18 to TRBJ1-6; D uncertain. Germline assignment: CDR1 KGHSH and CDR2 LQKENI. This CDR3 contains 15 residues. V was pared by 1 base and J by 5 bases, with 9 bases between. In DNA form, the CDR3 reads TGTGCCAGCTCACCACGGGCAGAGAATAATTCACCCCTCCACTTT. Residues: CASSPRAENNSPLHF.

This clone has more than one count but fewer than ten. The V and J genes are TRBV30 and TRBJ1-4, with 7 bases aligning to TRBD1. J gave up 8 bases and V 0 bases, and 6 bases lay outside the gene matches. Germline assignment: CDR1 GTSNPN and CDR2 SVGIG (reference sequence). The CDR3 spans 14 residues. CDR3 nucleotide sequence: TGTGCCTGGAGTGTACGACAGGGTCGAGAAAAACTGTTTTTT. Protein sequence: CAWSVRQGREKLFF.

The rearrangement uses TRBV5-3 and TRBJ2-7, with a possible D match to TRBD2 (6 bases). TRBV5-3 belongs to the ORF category, with a function that is uncertain. The CDR3 has 15 residues. V was cut by 4 bases and J by 0 bases, with 14 bases left in between. The DNA of the CDR3 is TGTGCCAGAAGCCTTATTAGGGACTGCTCCTACGAGCAGTACTTC. This sequence encodes CARSLIRDCSYEQYF.

CDR3 sequence reads: CATTQGLRNQPQHF. The CDR3 nucleotides are TGTGCCACCACACAGGGATTAAGGAATCAGCCCCAGCATTTT. This chain connects TRBV6-5 to TRBJ1-5; tentatively, D is TRBD1 (6 bases). V was clipped by 10 bases and J by 4 bases, with 17 bases between them. The CDR3 covers 14 residues. Germline V gives CDR1 MNHEY, CDR2 SVGAGI.

This clone appeared a single time. The rearrangement links TRBV18 to TRBJ2-6; no clear D gene. Germline V gene data show CDR1 as KGHSH and CDR2 as LQKENI. The CDR3 runs 16 residues. Trimming removed 2 bases at V and 2 bases at J, with 10 bases between. The CDR3 DNA reads as TGTGCCAGCTCACCAGTGATCCTAGCTGGGGCCAACGTCCTGACTTTC. It is translated as CASSPVILAGANVLTF.

The chain has TRBV30 and TRBJ1-2; the match to TRBD1 covers 7 bases. The germline V gene has CDR1 GTSNPN and CDR2 SVGIG (reference sequence). There are 14 residues in the CDR3. V lost 1 base, J lost 4 bases, and 6 bases stayed unmatched. The chain's CDR3 is CAWSDQGVVYGYTF. CDR3 DNA sequence: TGTGCCTGGAGTGACCAGGGGGTAGTCTATGGCTACACCTTC.

The chain has TRBV23-1 and TRBJ2-5, with TRBD2 identical over 7 bases. Being an ORF, TRBV23-1 has a function that is uncertain. The CDR3 is 15 amino acids. V dropped 3 bases and J dropped 4; count of bases not matched to a gene: 8. In DNA, the CDR3 is TGCGCCAGCAGTCACCCTCGGGGGAGGGGAGAGACCCAGTACTTC. This sequence encodes CASSHPRGRGETQYF.

In its sample, this clone is medium-sized. The chain is built from TRBV5-1 and TRBJ2-2; TRBD1 matches at 7 bases. The CDR3 is 14 amino acids. Germline trimming cut 4 bases from V and 7 bases from J; bases unmatched to any gene: 7. Germline-derived CDR1 and CDR2 are SGHRS and YFSETQ. The CDR3, as DNA: TGCGCCAGCAGCATATCTACAGGGGACGGGGAGCTGTTTTTT. Translated: CASSISTGDGELFF.

This clone was recorded a few times. The rearrangement links TRBV19 to TRBJ1-1; D is perhaps TRBD1 (6 bases). There are 13 residues in the CDR3. Per the germline V gene, CDR1 is LNHDA and CDR2 is SQIVND (reference sequence). The ends were cut back, 8 bases at V and 4 bases at J, with 14 bases in the middle. The CDR3, as DNA: TGTGCCAGTGGGGGGGCTAGGACCACTGAAGCTTTCTTT. Amino acids: CASGGARTTEAFF.

The rearrangement links TRBV19 to TRBJ1-6, with D perhaps matching TRBD1 (6 bases). The length of the CDR3 is 15 residues. Trimming cost V 5 bases and J 9 bases, with 17 bases left between them. Germline CDR1 reads LNHDA; CDR2 reads SQIVND (reference sequence). CDR3 region: CASSPSRTALSPLHF. CDR3 nucleotide sequence: TGTGCCAGTAGTCCCTCTCGGACAGCCCTTTCACCCCTCCACTTT.

The chain recombines TRBV7-9 with TRBJ2-5; TRBD2 matches at 9 bases. CDR3 length equals 16 residues. Germline V gene sequence: CDR1 SEHNR, CDR2 FQNEAQ (reference sequence). The V and J ends lost 1 base and 1 base, in that order; junction bases with no gene match: 4. CDR3 in DNA: TGTGCCAGCAGCTTAGGTAGCGGGGGCCCCCAAGAGACCCAGTACTTC. The encoded protein is CASSLGSGGPQETQYF.

V and J are TRBV12-3 or TRBV12-4 and TRBJ1-1; no clear D gene. Trimming cost V 0 bases and J 11 bases, with 13 bases left between them. The length of the CDR3 is 13 residues. CDR3 loop: CASSLAGGQVAFF. CDR3 coding DNA: TGTGCCAGCAGTTTAGCGGGTGGGCAAGTCGCTTTCTTT.

V usage is TRBV5-4 and J usage is TRBJ2-7; D perhaps matches TRBD1 (6 bases). V was shortened by 0 bases and J by 2 bases, with 9 bases between the two germline ends. The CDR3 is made up of 14 amino acids. Per germline, CDR1 SGHNT and CDR2 YYREEE (reference sequence). CDR3 sequence reads: CASSLVGAAYEQYF. The DNA of the CDR3 is TGTGCCAGCAGCTTGGTGGGGGCAGCCTACGAGCAGTACTTC.

V gene TRBV5-1 combines with J gene TRBJ1-2; 8 bases align to TRBD1. Germline V gene sequence: CDR1 SGHRS, CDR2 YFSETQ. The CDR3 has 14 amino acids. V shed 2 bases, J shed 2 bases, and the junction held 2 bases outside the gene matches. Here the CDR3 DNA reads TGCGCCAGCAGCTTTGACAGGGGCAACTATGGCTACACCTTC. It translates to CASSFDRGNYGYTF.

The rearrangement joins TRBV18 to TRBJ2-2; 7 bases match TRBD1. The V gene's germline CDR1 is KGHSH and CDR2 LQKENI. The CDR3 is 14 amino acids. Unmatched junction bases numbered 5, after V lost 6 bases and J lost 4 bases. In DNA form, the CDR3 reads TGTGCCAGCTCCCAGGGGGAGATCACCGGGGAGCTGTTTTTT. This gives the protein CASSQGEITGELFF.

This clone was observed a single time. Other DNA sequences from this sample encode an identical CDR3 as well. The J gene is TRBJ1-5, the V gene TRBV25-1; D possibly corresponds to TRBD1 (6 bases). Germline V lookup: CDR1 MGHDK, CDR2 SYGVNS. Trimming shortened V by 4 bases and J by 0 bases, and 7 bases separated the two germline ends. This CDR3 comprises 14 residues. The CDR3 reads CASSGTDSNQPQHF. The DNA of the CDR3 is TGTGCCAGCAGTGGGACAGATAGCAATCAGCCCCAGCATTTT.

The chain joins TRBV19 to TRBJ2-3; D is ambiguous. Germline assignment: CDR1 LNHDA and CDR2 SQIVND (reference sequence). The CDR3 is made up of 13 amino acids. Trimming removed 6 bases at V and 0 bases at J, with 7 bases between. The CDR3 region is CASSPTSTDTQYF. The CDR3 DNA sequence: TGTGCCAGTAGCCCGACTAGCACAGATACGCAGTATTTT.

There are a few counts of this clone. The rearrangement links TRBV7-9 to TRBJ1-2, with D perhaps TRBD1 (6 bases). Germline CDR1 is SEHNR and CDR2 is FQNEAQ (reference sequence). V was pared by 4 bases and J by 8 bases, with 20 bases between. The CDR3 covers 15 residues. The CDR3 loop is CASSSSGEGGSGYTF. CDR3 bases: TGTGCCAGCAGCTCATCGGGGGAGGGGGGATCGGGCTACACCTTC.

The V gene is TRBV14, the J gene TRBJ2-1; TRBD2 matches at 8 bases. The J segment lost 2 bases and the V segment lost 4 bases, leaving 4 bases of the junction unmatched. Germline V lookup: CDR1 SGHDN, CDR2 FVKESK. This CDR3 is 15 amino acids long. The CDR3 nucleotides read TGTGCCAGCAGCCTAGCGGGAAGAACCTACAATGAGCAGTTCTTC. Its protein is CASSLAGRTYNEQFF.

The chain has TRBV5-6 and TRBJ2-2; 8 positions agree with TRBD1. J was trimmed by 5 bases and V by 0 bases; bases with no gene match: 3. The germline gives CDR1 SGHDT, CDR2 YYEEEE. The CDR3 sequence is 15 residues long. The CDR3: CASSLGQGYTGELFF. In nucleotides, the CDR3 is TGTGCCAGCAGCTTGGGACAGGGGTATACCGGGGAGCTGTTTTTT.

J is TRBJ1-6 and V is TRBV28; the D is unclear. V lost 7 bases, J lost 0 bases, and 22 bases lay in between. The germline gives CDR1 MDHEN, CDR2 SYDVKM. The CDR3 is 19 residues long. The CDR3 loop reads CASTPVGGVTSSYNSPLHF. Written as DNA, the CDR3 is TGTGCCAGCACTCCCGTCGGTGGTGTCACGAGCTCCTATAATTCACCCCTCCACTTT.

The V call is TRBV7-2, the J call TRBJ1-6, with D possibly being TRBD1 (5 bases). Germline lookup yields CDR1 SGHTA and CDR2 FQGNSA. There are 19 residues in the CDR3. Trimming stripped 3 bases from V and 6 bases from J, with 24 bases between. The CDR3 DNA reads TGTGCCAGCAGCTTCTACCCCGGGGGGGGGTATAGTCCTAATTCACCCCTCCACTTT. Its translation: CASSFYPGGGYSPNSPLHF.

The chain couples TRBV3-1 (or the pseudogene TRBV3-2) to TRBJ2-5; D unclear. The V end was cut by 4 bases, the J end by 5 bases, with 17 bases between. The germline gives CDR1 LGHDT, CDR2 YNNKEL (reference sequence). The CDR3 totals 15 residues. CDR3 DNA: TGTGCCAGCAGCCCCGAAACCAAAACAGAGGAGACCCAGTACTTC. Translated, it gives CASSPETKTEETQYF.